This T cell receptor beta chain was recovered during a study of regulatory T cells in long-lasting Graves disease. Study results and limitations: Favoring TRBV28, TRBJ1-2 and TRBJ2-5 was a feature seen in persistent disease. A greater number of public clonotypes (more than 2,500) was shared by persistent patients than by new patients (approximately 880).

CDR3 regions were amplified by Arm-PCR using iRepertoire HTBI primers to build TCR beta libraries. In TCRdb, the multiplex PCR reads were re-called with MiXCR into one record per CDR3 protein. This sample carries 700,000 or so distinct CDR3 sequences, 25% to 30% of them seen once, and the ten largest clones take about 40%. Time point here: persistent/refractory GD, antithyroid drugs over 5 years with positive TRAb. Extracted RNA from PBMCs served as the source of the TCR library. V was clipped by 0 bases and J by 3 bases, with 12 bases between them. This CDR3 spans 15 amino acids. Germline V CDR1 and CDR2: LNHNV, YYDKDF (reference sequence). This clonotype came up a few times. The antigen is undetermined.

The input for sequencing was peripheral blood mononuclear cells (PBMCs), taken when the disease was refractory, from a patient treated with antithyroid drugs. The V and J genes are TRBV15 and TRBJ2-7, with a tentative D call TRBD2 (5 bases). The receptor's source is a female donor with Graves disease. The CDR3 sequence is CATSRDQRARYEQYF. CDR3 in DNA: TGTGCCACCAGCAGAGATCAGAGGGCTCGCTACGAGCAGTACTTC.